What follows are 10 T cell receptor beta chains derived from one specimen sequenced in a study of metastatic and nonmetastatic thyroid tumors. No patient received treatment before thyroid surgery. TCRdb redid the clone calls on the PCR reads using MiXCR. The sample records 37,000 or so clones, about a sixth being singletons. The sequenced sample consisted of blood. These receptors were obtained from a male donor with papillary thyroid cancer or a benign thyroid nodule (not recorded which). Some clones in this sample may be carry-over from other donors' samples.

This clone was detected ten times or more. This chain links TRBV20-1 with TRBJ1-6; 7 bases agree with TRBD1. From germline, CDR1 is DFQATT and CDR2 SNEGSKA (reference sequence). The length of the CDR3 is 15 residues. The J segment lost 1 base and the V segment lost 6 bases, leaving 6 bases of the junction unmatched. CDR3 residues: CSAARRGSYNSPLHF. CDR3 in DNA: TGCAGTGCCGCTCGCAGGGGGTCCTATAATTCACCCCTCCACTTT.

At least ten counts were recorded for this clone. The chain has TRBV19 and TRBJ1-3; unclear D gene. V was clipped by 1 base and J by 2 bases, with 9 bases between them. The CDR3 runs 15 residues. Germline V lookup: CDR1 LNHDA, CDR2 SQIVND (reference sequence). CDR3 loop: CASSIGMDPGNTIYF. The CDR3 bases are TGTGCCAGTAGTATAGGTATGGATCCTGGAAACACCATATATTTT.

This clone occurred a few times. The junction departs from the called germline gene at one end, perhaps through a read error. The same CDR3 can be traced to other DNA sequences in this sample. The rearrangement uses TRBV6-1 and TRBJ2-2, with D perhaps matching TRBD2 (5 bases). CDR3 size: 14 residues. In germline, CDR1 is MNHNS, CDR2 SASEGT. CDR3: CASSEHAGSGELFF. As DNA, the CDR3 is TGTGCCAGTAGTGAACATGCTGGATCCGGGGAGCTTTTTTTT.

J is TRBJ1-2 and V is TRBV2, with TRBD1 matching over 8 bases. J gave up 6 bases and V 0 bases, and 15 bases lay outside the gene matches. CDR3 size: 18 residues. Looked up from germline, CDR1 is SNHLY and CDR2 is FYNNEI. CDR3 amino acids: CASSEARQECRDRHGYTF. The CDR3 DNA is TGTGCCAGCAGTGAAGCCAGACAGGAGTGCCGGGACAGGCATGGCTACACCTTC.

This clone showed up many times. The gene calls are TRBV18 and TRBJ2-5; TRBD1 matches at 7 bases. After removal of 4 bases from V and 1 base from J, the junction contained 3 bases not matched to a gene. The CDR3 length is 14 residues. Germline values: CDR1 KGHSH, CDR2 LQKENI. CDR3 loop: CASSLRDSQETQYF. The CDR3 region has the DNA TGTGCCAGCTCACTTAGGGACAGCCAAGAGACCCAGTACTTC. Complete variable domain (other parts from reference TRBV18 and TRBJ2-5): NAGVMQNPRHLVRRRGQEARLRCSPMKGHSHVYWYRQLPEEGLKFMVYLQKENIIDESGMPKERFSAEFPKEGPSILRIQQVVRGDSAAYFCASSLRDSQETQYFGPGTRLLVL.

The CDR3 bases are TGTGCCACCAGCAGTAGCGGGGGGAGCACAGATACGCAGTATTTT. It yields the protein CATSSSGGSTDTQYF. The chain joins TRBV15 to TRBJ2-3; 10 bases are shared with TRBD2. The germline V gene has CDR1 LNHNV and CDR2 YYDKDF (reference sequence). This CDR3 comprises 15 residues. The junction had 0 bases not matched to a gene; V was cut back by 3 bases and J by 0 bases.

This clone occurred many times. The chain links TRBV7-9 to TRBJ1-5, with a possible D match to TRBD1 (6 bases). Trimming pared 2 bases from V and 3 bases from J, leaving 11 bases between. CDR1 is SEHNR and CDR2 is FQNEAQ in the germline V gene (reference sequence). There are 15 residues in the CDR3. The CDR3 sequence: CASSLTGRDNQPQHF. CDR3 DNA sequence: TGTGCCAGCAGCTTAACAGGGAGGGACAATCAGCCCCAGCATTTT.

For the CDR3, the DNA is TGTGCCAGCATTTTAGCGGGGTTTCAGTATTTT. Residues: CASILAGFQYF. The genes are TRBV6-1 and TRBJ2-3; TRBD2 aligns across 8 bases. The CDR3 has 11 residues. Germline V gives CDR1 MNHNS, CDR2 SASEGT. The J segment lost 12 bases and the V segment lost 7 bases, leaving 6 bases of the junction unmatched.

This clone was recorded many times. The rearrangement links TRBV15 to TRBJ2-1; 7 bases match TRBD2. CDR1 LNHNV and CDR2 YYDKDF come from the germline V gene (reference sequence). V was pared by 0 bases and J by 7 bases, with 9 bases of the junction left unmatched. The CDR3 spans 16 residues. The CDR3: CATSRDQSGVFNEQFF. CDR3 sequence (DNA): TGTGCCACCAGCAGAGATCAAAGCGGGGTCTTTAATGAGCAGTTCTTC.

This clone came up a few times. The chain combines TRBV2 with TRBJ1-2, with 8 nucleotides matching TRBD1. The V gene's germline CDR1 is SNHLY and CDR2 FYNNEI. The CDR3 covers 15 residues. J lost 8 bases, V lost 7 bases, and 15 bases had no gene match. DNA of the CDR3: TGTGCCAGCACCCCAACCGGCACAGGGGGGCCCGGCTACACCTTC. Translated, it gives CASTPTGTGGPGYTF.